Listed here is a single T cell receptor (beta chain). The antigen remains unidentified. V shed 2 bases and J 6 bases; nucleotides not matched to a gene: 10. CDR1 and CDR2 from the germline V gene are LNHNV and YYDKDF (reference sequence). CDR3 size: 17 residues. This sample was included in a study of T cells in Graves' hyperthyroidism and ophthalmopathy. Across the whole study: At initial diagnosis, before any treatment had begun, peripheral blood was obtained.

The investigators amplified TCR beta CDR3 regions from RNA transcripts. The HTBI primer set served for first-round RT-PCR of the TCR CDR3. TCRdb fed the multiplex PCR reads into MiXCR, producing one record per CDR3 protein. The table lists 540,000 or so distinct CDR3 sequences, around a sixth of them singletons. Patients were excluded because of uncontrolled infection, other autoimmune disease, pregnancy or lactation. Overall study results and limits: Model-based prediction identified ophthalmopathy a median about 6.8 months prior to its onset.

The sequence was obtained from a woman younger than 45 with Graves' hyperthyroidism. This chain links TRBV15 with TRBJ2-2; 9 bases are a match to TRBD1. Sequencing was performed on blood. The CDR3 bases are TGTGCCACCAGCAGATCCCGGGACAGGGCGGGGTCCGGGGAGCTGTTTTTT. Protein product: CATSRSRDRAGSGELFF.